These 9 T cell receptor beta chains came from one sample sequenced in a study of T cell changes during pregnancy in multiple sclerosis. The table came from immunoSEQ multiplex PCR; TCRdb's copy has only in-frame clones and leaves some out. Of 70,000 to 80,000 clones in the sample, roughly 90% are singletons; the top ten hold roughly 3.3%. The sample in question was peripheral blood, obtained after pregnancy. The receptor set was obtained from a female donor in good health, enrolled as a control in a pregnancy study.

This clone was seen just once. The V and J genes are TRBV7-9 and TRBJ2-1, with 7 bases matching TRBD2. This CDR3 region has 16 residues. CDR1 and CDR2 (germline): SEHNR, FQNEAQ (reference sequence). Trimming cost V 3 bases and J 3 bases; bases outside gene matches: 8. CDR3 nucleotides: TGTGCCAGCAGCTTCCGGGGTGGGGGGGGCTACAATGAGCAGTTCTTC. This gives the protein CASSFRGGGGYNEQFF. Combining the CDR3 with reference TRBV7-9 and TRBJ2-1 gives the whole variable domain DTGVSQNPRHKITKRGQNVTFRCDPISEHNRLYWYRQTLGQGPEFLTYFQNEAQLEKSRLLSDRFSAERPKGSFSTLEIQRTEQGDSAMYLCASSFRGGGGYNEQFFGPGTRLTVL.

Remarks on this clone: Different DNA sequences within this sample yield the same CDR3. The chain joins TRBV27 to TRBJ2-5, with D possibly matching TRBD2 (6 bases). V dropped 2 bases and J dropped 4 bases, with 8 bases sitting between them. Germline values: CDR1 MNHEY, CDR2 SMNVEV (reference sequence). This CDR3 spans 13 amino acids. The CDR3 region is CASSLVGGETQYF. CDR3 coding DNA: TGTGCCAGCAGTTTAGTGGGGGGAGAGACCCAGTACTTC.

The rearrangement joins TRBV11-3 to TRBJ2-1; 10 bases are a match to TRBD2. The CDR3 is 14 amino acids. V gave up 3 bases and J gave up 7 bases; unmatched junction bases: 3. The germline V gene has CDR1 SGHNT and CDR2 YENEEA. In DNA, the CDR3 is TGTGCCAGCAGCTTGGAACTAGCGGGAAATGAGCAGTTCTTC. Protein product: CASSLELAGNEQFF. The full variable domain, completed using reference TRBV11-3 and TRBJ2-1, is EAGVVQSPRYKIIEKKQPVAFWCNPISGHNTLYWYLQNLGQGPELLIRYENEEAVDDSQLPKDRFSAERLKGVDSTLKIQPAELGDSAVYLCASSLELAGNEQFFGPGTRLTVL.

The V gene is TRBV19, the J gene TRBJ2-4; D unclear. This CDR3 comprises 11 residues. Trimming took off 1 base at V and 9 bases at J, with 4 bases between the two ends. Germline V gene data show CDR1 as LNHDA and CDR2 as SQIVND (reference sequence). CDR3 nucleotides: TGTGCCAGTAGTATAGGGGCCATTCAGTACTTC. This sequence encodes CASSIGAIQYF.

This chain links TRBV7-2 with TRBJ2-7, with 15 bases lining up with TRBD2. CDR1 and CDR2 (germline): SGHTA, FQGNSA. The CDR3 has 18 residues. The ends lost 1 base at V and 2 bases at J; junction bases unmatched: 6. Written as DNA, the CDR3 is TGTGCCAGCAGCTTAGGGGGACTAGCGGGGGGCGTAACCTACGAGCAGTACTTC. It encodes CASSLGGLAGGVTYEQYF.

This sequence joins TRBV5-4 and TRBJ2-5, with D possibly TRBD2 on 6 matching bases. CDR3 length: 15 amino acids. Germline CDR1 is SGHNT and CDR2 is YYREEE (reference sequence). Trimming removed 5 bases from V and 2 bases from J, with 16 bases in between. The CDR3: CASRPWTIIQETQYF. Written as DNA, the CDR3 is TGTGCCAGCAGACCCTGGACTATAATACAAGAGACCCAGTACTTC. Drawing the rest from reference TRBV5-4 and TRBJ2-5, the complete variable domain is ETGVTQSPTHLIKTRGQQVTLRCSSQSGHNTVSWYQQALGQGPQFIFQYYREEENGRGNFPPRFSGLQFPNYSSELNVNALELDDSALYLCASRPWTIIQETQYFGPGTRLLVL.

CDR3 protein: CSVGQTNTEAFF. The DNA of the CDR3 is TGCAGCGTAGGACAGACAAACACTGAAGCTTTCTTT. The chain recombines TRBV29-1 with TRBJ1-1, with D possibly TRBD1 on 6 matching bases. V shed 6 bases and J shed 2 bases, with 10 bases lying between them. The CDR3 is 12 residues long. CDR1 and CDR2 (germline): SQVTM, ANQGSEA.

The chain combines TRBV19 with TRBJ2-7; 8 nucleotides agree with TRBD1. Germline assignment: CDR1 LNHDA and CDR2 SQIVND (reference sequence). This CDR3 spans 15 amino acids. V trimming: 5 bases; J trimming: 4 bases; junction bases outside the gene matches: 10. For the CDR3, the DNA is TGTGCCAGTAGTTATGCCGGGACAGGATCGTACGAGCAGTACTTC. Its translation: CASSYAGTGSYEQYF. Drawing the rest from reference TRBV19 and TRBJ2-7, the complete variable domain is DGGITQSPKYLFRKEGQNVTLSCEQNLNHDAMYWYRQDPGQGLRLIYYSQIVNDFQKGDIAEGYSVSREKKESFPLTVTSAQKNPTAFYLCASSYAGTGSYEQYFGPGTRLTVT.

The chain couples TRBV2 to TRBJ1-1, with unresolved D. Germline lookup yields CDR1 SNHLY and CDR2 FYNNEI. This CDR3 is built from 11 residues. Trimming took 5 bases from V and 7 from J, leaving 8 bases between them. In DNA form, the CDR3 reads TGTGCCAGCAGTCTATACGGTGAAGCTTTCTTT. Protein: CASSLYGEAFF.